The sequence of this T cell receptor (beta chain) was determined in a study of beta chain features in type 1 diabetes. In the study overall: Examination covered around 98,000,000 sorted cells spanning all samples. Overall study results and limits: Patients showed naive, central memory and Treg TCRB repertoires that appeared more similar than those of healthy donors. Significant though moderate, a shortening of TCRB CDR3s appeared in all four CD4+ subsets of Type 1 diabetes patients. Diminished insertions and augmented deletions at VDJ junctions characterized type 1 diabetes patients.

Germline V CDR1 and CDR2: SNHLY, FYNNEI. The V gene lost 0 bases and the J gene lost 5 bases, with 10 bases spanning the gap. The CDR3 contains 14 residues. Notes on this clone: The antigen is not known.

Expressed TCRB transcripts were sequenced because the entire RNA isolate underwent reverse transcription. Clones were sequenced by immunoSEQ multiplex PCR, and TCRdb holds only the in-frame ones, with some missing. The table has tens of thousands of clones, approximately 61% seen once. Cell sorting via CD45RO/CCR7/CD25/CD127/CD95/CD27 was performed to obtain CD4+ naive, central memory, regulatory and stem cell-like memory cells. Sequencing used Tregs from blood. The chain couples TRBV2 to TRBJ1-2, with D uncertain. The sequence derives from a man in his thirties or forties with type 1 diabetes. Some clones in this sample may be carry-over from other donors' samples. CDR3 DNA sequence: TGTGCCAGCAGTGAAGCGCTTCTCGGGTATGGCTACACCTTC. It specifies CASSEALLGYGYTF.